This is a list of T cell receptor beta chains from one sample in a study of shared clonotypes between healthy human individuals. The table came from immunoSEQ multiplex PCR; TCRdb's copy has only in-frame clones and leaves some out. Among around 1.9 million clones, about 92% were seen once, and the ten largest hold more than 1.5%. Sequenced: naive CD8+ T cells from PBMCs. These receptors were collected from a young man in good health. Some clones in this sample may be carry-over from other donors' samples. Each CDR3 is given with its conserved first and last residue. The D gene is left open where the match is weak. Size is stated for part of the rows, as once, few or many counts, or as a class when the clone is expanded.

clone_size: .; j_call: TRBJ2-7; d_call: .; v_call: TRBV28; cdr3_nt: TGTGCCAGCAGTCCCCTCGTGGGGGTAACGCCCGAGCAGTACTTC; cdr3_aa: CASSPLVGVTPEQYF
clone_size: .; j_call: TRBJ1-5; d_call: .; v_call: TRBV6-1; cdr3_nt: TGTGCCAGCAGTACAGGCCATTCGGGCAATCAGCCCCAGCATTTT; cdr3_aa: CASSTGHSGNQPQHF
clone_size: .; j_call: TRBJ2-3; d_call: .; v_call: TRBV27; cdr3_nt: TGTGCCAGCAGTTTCAGCGGGGATACGCAGTATTTT; cdr3_aa: CASSFSGDTQYF
clone_size: .; j_call: TRBJ2-7; d_call: .; v_call: TRBV7-2; cdr3_nt: TGTGCCAGCAGCAGTTCTAGGGAGCAGTACTTC; cdr3_aa: CASSSSREQYF
clone_size: once; j_call: TRBJ2-7; d_call: .; v_call: TRBV7-2; cdr3_nt: TGTGCCAGCAGCTTATTCACGGGCAGAACCTACGAGCAGTACTTC; cdr3_aa: CASSLFTGRTYEQYF
clone_size: .; j_call: TRBJ2-1; d_call: .; v_call: TRBV7-9; cdr3_nt: TGTGCCAGCAGCGCCGCCTGGTCTCCGGACAATGAGCAGTTCTTC; cdr3_aa: CASSAAWSPDNEQFF
clone_size: .; j_call: TRBJ2-2; d_call: .; v_call: TRBV2; cdr3_nt: TGTGCCAGCACGTCACTAGCCCTTCAGCGGGCCGGGGAGCTGTTTTTT; cdr3_aa: CASTSLALQRAGELFF
clone_size: .; j_call: TRBJ2-3; d_call: .; v_call: TRBV5-8; cdr3_nt: TGTGCCAGCAGCCTCCCGTGGGAGACTGCAGATACGCAGTATTTT; cdr3_aa: CASSLPWETADTQYF
clone_size: .; j_call: TRBJ2-7; d_call: .; v_call: TRBV14; cdr3_nt: TGTGCCAGCAGCCAAGGCTACCCCCCCAGCCTCTACGAGCAGTACTTC; cdr3_aa: CASSQGYPPSLYEQYF
clone_size: .; j_call: TRBJ1-5; d_call: .; v_call: TRBV27; cdr3_nt: TGTGCCAGCAGTTCGACTCCGGGGGGCCATCAGCCCCAGCATTTT; cdr3_aa: CASSSTPGGHQPQHF
clone_size: .; j_call: TRBJ2-1; d_call: .; v_call: TRBV7-2; cdr3_nt: TGTGCCAGCAGCTTAGCACATGGGGCGGCCACCTACAATGAGCAGTTCTTC; cdr3_aa: CASSLAHGAATYNEQFF
clone_size: .; j_call: TRBJ2-2; d_call: .; v_call: TRBV6-5; cdr3_nt: TGTGCCAGCAGTTACTCCGGCAGCACCGGGGAGCTGTTTTTT; cdr3_aa: CASSYSGSTGELFF
clone_size: .; j_call: TRBJ2-3; d_call: .; v_call: TRBV5-1; cdr3_nt: TGCGCCAGCAGCCCAAGCCGGGGCCGGGGAGATACGCAGTATTTT; cdr3_aa: CASSPSRGRGDTQYF
clone_size: .; j_call: TRBJ2-2; d_call: TRBD1; v_call: TRBV14; cdr3_nt: TGTGCCAGCAGCCAAGGGCGCAGGGGGCGCGCCGGGGAGCTGTTTTTT; cdr3_aa: CASSQGRRGRAGELFF
clone_size: once; j_call: TRBJ1-4; d_call: .; v_call: TRBV9; cdr3_nt: TGTGCCAGCAGCCCGGAAGGGGGTGAAAAACTGTTTTTT; cdr3_aa: CASSPEGGEKLFF
clone_size: .; j_call: TRBJ2-1; d_call: .; v_call: TRBV27; cdr3_nt: TGTGCCAGCAGTCCACCCCCAGTCCGGGAGACCTACAATGAGCAGTTCTTC; cdr3_aa: CASSPPPVRETYNEQFF
clone_size: .; j_call: TRBJ1-1; d_call: .; v_call: TRBV25-1; cdr3_nt: TGTGCCAGCGGACCAGGGTCGCTCACTGAAGCTTTCTTT; cdr3_aa: CASGPGSLTEAFF
clone_size: .; j_call: TRBJ1-1; d_call: TRBD1; v_call: TRBV25-1; cdr3_nt: TGTGCCAGCAGTGAGGGGACAGCCAACACTGAAGCTTTCTTT; cdr3_aa: CASSEGTANTEAFF
clone_size: .; j_call: TRBJ2-2; d_call: TRBD2; v_call: TRBV11-3; cdr3_nt: TGTGCCAGCAGGACCGGGACTAGCGGCCCCACCGGGGAGCTGTTTTTT; cdr3_aa: CASRTGTSGPTGELFF
clone_size: .; j_call: TRBJ2-3; d_call: .; v_call: TRBV7-9; cdr3_nt: TGTGCCAGCAGTTCCCGACTAGCAGATACGCAGTATTTT; cdr3_aa: CASSSRLADTQYF
clone_size: .; j_call: TRBJ2-2; d_call: .; v_call: TRBV6-6; cdr3_nt: TGTGCCAGCAGGACCAGGGGACTGAACACCGGGGAGCTGTTTTTT; cdr3_aa: CASRTRGLNTGELFF
clone_size: .; j_call: TRBJ2-5; d_call: TRBD2; v_call: TRBV5-5; cdr3_nt: TGTGCCAGCAGCCGGAACGTACTAGCGGAAACCCGGCAGACCCAGTACTTC; cdr3_aa: CASSRNVLAETRQTQYF
clone_size: .; j_call: TRBJ2-7; d_call: .; v_call: TRBV11-2; cdr3_nt: TGTGCCAGCAGCTTCACAGGGATGGGCTACGAGCAGTACTTC; cdr3_aa: CASSFTGMGYEQYF
clone_size: .; j_call: TRBJ2-3; d_call: TRBD1; v_call: TRBV12-5; cdr3_nt: TGTGCCGCCGGGACAGGACTCACAGATACGCAGTATTTT; cdr3_aa: CAAGTGLTDTQYF
clone_size: .; j_call: TRBJ1-3; d_call: .; v_call: TRBV4-2; cdr3_nt: TGTGCCAGCAGCCAAGATTGGGGCCCGAGAGGCACCATATATTTT; cdr3_aa: CASSQDWGPRGTIYF